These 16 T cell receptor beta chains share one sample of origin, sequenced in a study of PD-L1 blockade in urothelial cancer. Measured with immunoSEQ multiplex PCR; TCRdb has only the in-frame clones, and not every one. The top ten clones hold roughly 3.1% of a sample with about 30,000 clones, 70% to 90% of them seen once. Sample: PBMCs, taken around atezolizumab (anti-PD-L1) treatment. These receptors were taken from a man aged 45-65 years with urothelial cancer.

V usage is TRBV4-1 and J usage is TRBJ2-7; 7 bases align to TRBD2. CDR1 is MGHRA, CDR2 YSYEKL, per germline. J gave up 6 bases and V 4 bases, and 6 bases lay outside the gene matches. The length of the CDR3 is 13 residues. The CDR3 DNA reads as TGCGCCAGCAGCCCGGGGAGGGTTTCCGAGCAGTACTTC. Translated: CASSPGRVSEQYF.

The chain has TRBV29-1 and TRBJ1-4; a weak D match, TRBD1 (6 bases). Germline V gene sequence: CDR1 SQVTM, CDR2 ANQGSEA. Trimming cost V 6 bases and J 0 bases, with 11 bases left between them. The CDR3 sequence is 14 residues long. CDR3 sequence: CSVPEGATNEKLFF. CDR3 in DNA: TGCAGCGTGCCAGAGGGGGCAACTAATGAAAAACTGTTTTTT.

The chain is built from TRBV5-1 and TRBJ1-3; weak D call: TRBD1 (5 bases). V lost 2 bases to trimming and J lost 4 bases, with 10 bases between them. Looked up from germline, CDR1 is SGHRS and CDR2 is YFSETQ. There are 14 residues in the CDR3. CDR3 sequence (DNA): TGCGCCAGCAGCTTACCAGGGCAGGGAAACACCATATATTTT. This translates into CASSLPGQGNTIYF. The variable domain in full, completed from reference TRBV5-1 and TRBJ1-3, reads KAGVTQTPRYLIKTRGQQVTLSCSPISGHRSVSWYQQTPGQGLQFLFEYFSETQRNKGNFPGRFSGRQFSNSRSEMNVSTLELGDSALYLCASSLPGQGNTIYFGEGSWLTVV.

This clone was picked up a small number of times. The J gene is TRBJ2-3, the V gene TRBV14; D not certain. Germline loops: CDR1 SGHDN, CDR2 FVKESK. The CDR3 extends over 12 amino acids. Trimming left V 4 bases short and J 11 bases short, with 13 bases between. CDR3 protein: CASSPSSHRQYF. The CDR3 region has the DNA TGTGCCAGCAGCCCCTCGAGTCATAGGCAGTATTTT.

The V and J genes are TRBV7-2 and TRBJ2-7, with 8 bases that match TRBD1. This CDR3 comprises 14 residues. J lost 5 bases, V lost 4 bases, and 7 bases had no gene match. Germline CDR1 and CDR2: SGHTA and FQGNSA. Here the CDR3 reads CASSSPDREDEQYF. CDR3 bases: TGTGCCAGCAGCTCCCCGGACAGGGAGGACGAGCAGTACTTC. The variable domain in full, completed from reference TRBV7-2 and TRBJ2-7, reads GAGVSQSPSNKVTEKGKDVELRCDPISGHTALYWYRQSLGQGLEFLIYFQGNSAPDKSGLPSDRFSAERTGGSVSTLTIQRTQQEDSAVYLCASSSPDREDEQYFGPGTRLTVT.

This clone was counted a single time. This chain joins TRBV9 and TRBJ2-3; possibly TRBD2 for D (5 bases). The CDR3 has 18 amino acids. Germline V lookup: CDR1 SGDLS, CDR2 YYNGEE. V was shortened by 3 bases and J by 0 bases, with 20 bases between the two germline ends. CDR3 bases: TGTGCCAGCAGCGCGGGGTTCGGCAGTCGAACTAGCACAGATACGCAGTATTTT. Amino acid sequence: CASSAGFGSRTSTDTQYF.

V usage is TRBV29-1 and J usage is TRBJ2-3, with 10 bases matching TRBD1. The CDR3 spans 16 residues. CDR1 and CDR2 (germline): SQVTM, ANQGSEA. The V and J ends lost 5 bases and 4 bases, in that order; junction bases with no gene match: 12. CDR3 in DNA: TGCAGCGTTAGCTGGGGGGACAGGGGAGGAGCAGATACGCAGTATTTT. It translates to CSVSWGDRGGADTQYF.

CDR3 bases: TGTGCCAGCAAGATGACAGGCTACTCCTACGAGCAGTACTTC. As protein: CASKMTGYSYEQYF. This rearrangement joins TRBV6-1 to TRBJ2-7, with TRBD1 as a possible D gene (6 bases). The V and J ends lost 7 bases and 0 bases respectively, with 13 bases between them. The CDR3 spans 14 residues. CDR1 and CDR2 from the germline V gene are MNHNS and SASEGT.

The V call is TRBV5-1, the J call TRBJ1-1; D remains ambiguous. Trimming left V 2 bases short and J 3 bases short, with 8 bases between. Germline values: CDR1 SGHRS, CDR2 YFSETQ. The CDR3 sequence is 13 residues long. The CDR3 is CASSLDTDTEAFF. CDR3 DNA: TGCGCCAGCAGCTTAGACACCGACACTGAAGCTTTCTTT.

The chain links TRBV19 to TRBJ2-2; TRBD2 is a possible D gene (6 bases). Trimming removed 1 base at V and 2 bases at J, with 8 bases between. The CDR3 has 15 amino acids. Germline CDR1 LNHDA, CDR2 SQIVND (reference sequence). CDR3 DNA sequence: TGTGCCAGTAGTATAGCGGGGGAAAACACCGGGGAGCTGTTTTTT. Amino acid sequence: CASSIAGENTGELFF.

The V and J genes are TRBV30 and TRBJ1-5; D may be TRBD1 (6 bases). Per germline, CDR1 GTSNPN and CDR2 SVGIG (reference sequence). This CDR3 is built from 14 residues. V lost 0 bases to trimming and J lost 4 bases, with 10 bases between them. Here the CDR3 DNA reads TGTGCCTGGAGTGTCAGGGGCCTAAATCAGCCCCAGCATTTT. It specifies CAWSVRGLNQPQHF.

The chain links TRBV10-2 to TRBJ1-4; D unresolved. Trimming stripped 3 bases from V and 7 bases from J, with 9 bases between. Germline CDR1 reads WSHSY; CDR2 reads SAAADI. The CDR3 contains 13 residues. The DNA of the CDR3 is TGCGCCAGCAGTGAACCATCCAGTGAAAAACTGTTTTTT. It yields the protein CASSEPSSEKLFF.

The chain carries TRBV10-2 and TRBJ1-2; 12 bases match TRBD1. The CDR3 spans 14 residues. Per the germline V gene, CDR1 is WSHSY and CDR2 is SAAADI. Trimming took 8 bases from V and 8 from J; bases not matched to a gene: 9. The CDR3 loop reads CASRKGQGAHGYTF. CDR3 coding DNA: TGCGCCAGCCGTAAGGGACAGGGGGCGCACGGCTACACCTTC.

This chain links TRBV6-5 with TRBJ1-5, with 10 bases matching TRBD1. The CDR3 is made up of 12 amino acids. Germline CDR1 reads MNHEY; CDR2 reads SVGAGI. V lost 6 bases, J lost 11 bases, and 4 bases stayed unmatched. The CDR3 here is CASRPTGGTQHF. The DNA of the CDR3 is TGTGCCAGCAGGCCGACAGGGGGCACCCAGCATTTT.

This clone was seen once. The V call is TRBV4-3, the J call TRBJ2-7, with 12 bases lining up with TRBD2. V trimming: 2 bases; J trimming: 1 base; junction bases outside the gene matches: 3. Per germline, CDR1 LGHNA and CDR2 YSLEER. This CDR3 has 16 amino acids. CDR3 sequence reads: CASSQLGLAGSYEQYF. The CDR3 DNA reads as TGCGCCAGCAGCCAACTGGGACTAGCGGGTTCCTACGAGCAGTACTTC.

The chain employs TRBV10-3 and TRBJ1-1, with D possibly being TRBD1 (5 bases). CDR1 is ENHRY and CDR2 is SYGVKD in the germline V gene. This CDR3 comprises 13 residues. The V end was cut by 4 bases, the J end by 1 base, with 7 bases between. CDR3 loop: CAISGQKNTEAFF. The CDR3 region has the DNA TGTGCCATCAGTGGACAGAAGAACACTGAAGCTTTCTTT.